This T cell receptor beta chain was obtained from a study of blood T cell repertoires in COVID-19. The CDR3 has 13 residues. CDR1 is SGHRS, CDR2 YFSETQ, per germline. Trimming took 0 bases from V and 6 from J, leaving 7 bases between them. Repertoires were generated with immunoSEQ multiplex PCR, while TCRdb's copy carries only in-frame clones and drops some. The sample comprises tens of thousands of clones, 75% to 90% of which are singletons, and about 17% rests with the top ten. Sequencing input: peripheral blood. The sequence was obtained from an elderly woman with acute or convalescent COVID-19. The chain carries TRBV5-1 and TRBJ2-1; no reliable D call. CDR3 bases: TGCGCCAGCAGCTTGGGCAGAGGCAATGAGCAGTTCTTC. Protein sequence: CASSLGRGNEQFF.